This T cell receptor beta chain was found in a study of long-term antiretroviral therapy in people with HIV. The assay used was immunoSEQ (version v3.0), run at survey level. Measured with immunoSEQ multiplex PCR; TCRdb has only the in-frame clones, and not every one. The table includes 30,000 to 45,000 clones, more than 80% detected once. In its sample, this clone was seen once. The length of the CDR3 is 14 residues. Between the trimmed V and J ends, which lost 0 bases and 5 bases, there was a span of 11 bases. Germline lookup yields CDR1 SGHDT and CDR2 YYEEEE. The specimen was unsorted PBMCs, collected 3.4 years after starting antiretroviral therapy. The receptor's source is a man aged 25-45 years with HIV. The gene calls are TRBV5-6 and TRBJ2-5; possibly TRBD2 for D (7 bases). CDR3 sequence reads: CASSLVGRGETQYF. The CDR3 DNA is TGTGCCAGCAGCTTGGTAGGGAGGGGGGAGACCCAGTACTTC.